This T cell receptor beta chain was identified in a study of cytomegalovirus exposure and HLA in healthy donors. PCR primers comprised 60 Vbeta and 13 Jbeta primers. Method: immunoSEQ multiplex PCR; TCRdb's copy keeps in-frame clones and lacks some. The profile shows about 88,000 clones, over 80% of them singletons. This CDR3 is built from 13 residues. V lost 4 bases and J 6 bases, leaving 10 bases between the germline ends. From germline, CDR1 is SGDLS and CDR2 YYNGEE. On this clone itself: As yet, its antigen is unknown.

Among the donors, all were healthy bone marrow donors. The study's findings and limits: Associated with cytomegalovirus, according to the listing, were 164 TCR beta chains.

Sequencing was performed on PBMCs. The clonotype was recovered from a man in his late teens or twenties in good health and CMV-seronegative. V usage is TRBV9 and J usage is TRBJ2-2; tentatively, D is TRBD2 (5 bases). CDR3 in amino acids: CASSPRDPGELFF. CDR3 nucleotides: TGTGCCAGCAGCCCCCGGGATCCCGGGGAGCTGTTTTTT. The variable domain in full, completed from reference TRBV9 and TRBJ2-2, reads DSGVTQTPKHLITATGQRVTLRCSPRSGDLSVYWYQQSLDQGLQFLIQYYNGEERAKGNILERFSAQQFPDLHSELNLSSLELGDSALYFCASSPRDPGELFFGEGSRLTVL.